This T cell receptor beta chain was obtained from a study of T cells after yellow fever vaccination. TCRdb re-analysed the 5' RACE reads in MiXCR, keeping a single row per CDR3 protein. Found here are around 500,000 distinct CDR3 sequences, 21% of them singletons; the top ten hold 15% to 20%. The table lists this clonotype with a few counts. Here the sequenced sample was PBMCs, taken roughly 23 days after the first yellow fever vaccination. This TCR came from a man between 18 and 35 years old who received the YFV17D yellow fever vaccine.

The CDR3 nucleotides are TGTGCCCAGGGTTTTTCCTACAATGAGCAGTTCTTC. Residues: CAQGFSYNEQFF. The chain joins TRBV30 to TRBJ2-1; perhaps TRBD1 as D (5 bases). The V end was cut by 8 bases, the J end by 1 base, with 9 bases between. From germline, CDR1 is GTSNPN and CDR2 SVGIG (reference sequence). This CDR3 spans 12 amino acids.